What follows are 7 T cell receptor beta chains derived from one specimen sequenced in a study of blood T cell repertoires in COVID-19. Here immunoSEQ multiplex PCR was the method, and the copy in TCRdb shows in-frame clones only, minus some. The sample consists of some 99,000 clones, roughly 80% of them appearing once. The sequenced material came from peripheral blood. These TCRs come from a woman older than 75 with acute or convalescent COVID-19.

The genes are TRBV7-2 and TRBJ1-2, with D hard to call. This CDR3 spans 13 amino acids. Looked up from germline, CDR1 is SGHTA and CDR2 is FQGNSA. V lost 6 bases and J lost 2, with 10 bases in between. CDR3 amino acids: CASSSAGNYGYTF. CDR3 nucleotide sequence: TGTGCCAGCAGTTCGGCCGGGAACTATGGCTACACCTTC.

The J gene is TRBJ1-1, the V gene TRBV20-1; D gene ambiguous. CDR1 and CDR2 (germline): DFQATT, SNEGSKA (reference sequence). V shed 6 bases and J shed 12 bases, with 14 bases lying between them. The CDR3 loop spans 10 amino acids. The CDR3 is CSAARIFSFF. The CDR3 DNA reads TGCAGTGCAGCTCGAATTTTTTCTTTCTTT.

This sequence joins TRBV18 and TRBJ2-3; 11 bases fit TRBD2. CDR1 is KGHSH, CDR2 LQKENI, per germline. The J segment lost 7 bases and the V segment lost 0 bases, leaving 6 bases of the junction unmatched. CDR3 length: 16 amino acids. CDR3: CASSPPGSGGANTQYF. CDR3 nucleotides: TGTGCCAGCTCACCACCAGGTAGCGGGGGGGCAAATACGCAGTATTTT.

This chain connects TRBV5-4 to TRBJ2-2, with 9 positions matching TRBD2. Germline V gene lookup returns CDR1 SGHNT and CDR2 YYREEE (reference sequence). CDR3 length equals 17 residues. Germline trimming cut 0 bases from V and 1 base from J; bases unmatched to any gene: 4. For the CDR3, the DNA is TGTGCCAGCAGCTTGGCTGTTAGCGGGGGGAACACCGGGGAGCTGTTTTTT. This translates into CASSLAVSGGNTGELFF. The whole variable domain, remainder taken from reference TRBV5-4 and TRBJ2-2, is ETGVTQSPTHLIKTRGQQVTLRCSSQSGHNTVSWYQQALGQGPQFIFQYYREEENGRGNFPPRFSGLQFPNYSSELNVNALELDDSALYLCASSLAVSGGNTGELFFGEGSRLTVL.

The chain is built from TRBV27 and TRBJ2-1, with 12 bases that match TRBD2. The CDR3 has 15 residues. Germline CDR1 is MNHEY and CDR2 is SMNVEV (reference sequence). Unmatched junction bases numbered 2, after V lost 6 bases and J lost 2 bases. CDR3 region: CASSRLAGAYNEQFF. In DNA form, the CDR3 reads TGTGCCAGCAGCCGACTAGCGGGGGCCTACAATGAGCAGTTCTTC.

This clone occurred a few times. The V call is TRBV10-3, the J call TRBJ1-1; D may be TRBD1 (6 bases). There are 12 residues in the CDR3. Trimming stripped 3 bases from V and 10 bases from J, with 12 bases between. Germline V lookup: CDR1 ENHRY, CDR2 SYGVKD. CDR3 protein: CAISDQGRRAFF. The DNA of the CDR3 is TGTGCCATCAGTGATCAGGGGCGAAGAGCTTTCTTT.

This chain joins TRBV7-2 and TRBJ2-1; 12 bases agree with TRBD2. V lost 7 bases to trimming and J lost 0 bases; unmatched junction nucleotides: 10. The CDR3 is 18 residues long. Germline V lookup: CDR1 SGHTA, CDR2 FQGNSA. CDR3: CASKGGASGGDSYNEQFF. The CDR3 nucleotides read TGTGCCAGCAAAGGTGGGGCTAGCGGGGGGGACTCCTACAATGAGCAGTTCTTC.